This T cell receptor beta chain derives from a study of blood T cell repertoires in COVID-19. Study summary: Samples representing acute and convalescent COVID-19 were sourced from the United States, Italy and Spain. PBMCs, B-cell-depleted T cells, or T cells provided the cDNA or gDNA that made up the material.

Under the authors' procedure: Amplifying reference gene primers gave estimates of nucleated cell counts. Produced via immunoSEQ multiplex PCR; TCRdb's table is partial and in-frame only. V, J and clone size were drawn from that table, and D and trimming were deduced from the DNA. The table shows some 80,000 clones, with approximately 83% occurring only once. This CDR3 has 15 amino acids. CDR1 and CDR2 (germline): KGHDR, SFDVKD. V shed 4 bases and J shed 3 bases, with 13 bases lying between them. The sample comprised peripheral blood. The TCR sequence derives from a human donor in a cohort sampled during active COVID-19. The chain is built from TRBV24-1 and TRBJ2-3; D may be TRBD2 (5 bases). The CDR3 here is CATSDPRPGTDTQYF. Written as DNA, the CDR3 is TGTGCCACCAGTGACCCCCGTCCGGGAACAGATACGCAGTATTTT.